Below, 14 T cell receptor beta chains from the same sample are listed, as sequenced in a study of high-grade serous ovarian cancer treatment subgroups. Sequencing used immunoSEQ multiplex PCR; TCRdb keeps in-frame clones, though not all of them. The sample consists of 5,800 or so clones, about 69% of them appearing once. Tumor samples were taken before definitive surgery or chemotherapy. Sequencing was performed on tumor tissue. Receptors originate from a human donor with high-grade serous ovarian cancer.

The rearrangement links TRBV5-1 to TRBJ2-7; D perhaps matches TRBD1 (5 bases). V was shortened by 0 bases and J by 5 bases, with 12 bases between the two germline ends. This CDR3 contains 14 residues. Germline V gives CDR1 SGHRS, CDR2 YFSETQ. The CDR3 coding sequence is TGCGCCAGCAGCTTGGCAGGGTCCGGCGACGAGCAGTACTTC. Encoded protein: CASSLAGSGDEQYF.

Only a few counts were recorded for this clone. The rearrangement links TRBV2 to TRBJ1-5; 7 nucleotides line up with TRBD1. Per the germline V gene, CDR1 is SNHLY and CDR2 is FYNNEI. Trimming removed 6 bases from V and 9 bases from J; junction bases left unmatched: 14. This CDR3 has 15 amino acids. For the CDR3, the DNA is TGTGCCAGCAGGGGCTCCGGACAGGTTTATGGGCCCCAGCATTTT. It specifies CASRGSGQVYGPQHF.

The J gene is TRBJ2-7, the V gene TRBV7-6, with 8 nucleotides matching TRBD2. The ends lost 1 base at V and 4 bases at J; junction bases unmatched: 9. The CDR3 covers 16 residues. Per germline, CDR1 SGHVS and CDR2 FNYEAQ. This CDR3 is CASSLGASGSGYEQYF. The CDR3 DNA is TGTGCCAGCAGCTTAGGGGCTAGCGGGTCCGGTTACGAGCAGTACTTC.

The chain couples TRBV13 to TRBJ1-2, with 9 bases that match TRBD1. The CDR3 is made up of 16 amino acids. Trimming took 5 bases from V and 6 from J; bases not matched to a gene: 13. CDR1 PRHDT and CDR2 FYEKMQ come from the germline V gene (reference sequence). In nucleotides, the CDR3 is TGTGCCAGCAGCCTCCGGACAGGGGAGGGCAAGCATGGCTACACCTTC. Protein sequence: CASSLRTGEGKHGYTF.

V is TRBV7-2 and J is TRBJ1-2; D is unresolved. Germline loops: CDR1 SGHTA, CDR2 FQGNSA. Deletions cut 5 bases from V and 5 bases from J, with 18 bases between. The CDR3 covers 15 residues. Here the CDR3 DNA reads TGTGCCAGCAGCCAAGATCGGTACGGAATTTATGGCTACACCTTC. Its protein product is CASSQDRYGIYGYTF.

This clone was seen only once. The DNA of the CDR3 is TGTGCCAGCAGCCGGGACAGGGGTGGGGAGACCCAGTACTTC. Protein: CASSRDRGGETQYF. The chain recombines TRBV7-2 with TRBJ2-5; 10 bases match TRBD1. Germline CDR1 is SGHTA and CDR2 is FQGNSA. The J segment lost 5 bases and the V segment lost 5 bases, leaving 5 bases of the junction unmatched. This CDR3 comprises 14 residues.

The rearrangement links TRBV7-2 to TRBJ1-3; D is undetermined. The germline gives CDR1 SGHTA, CDR2 FQGNSA. The length of the CDR3 is 15 residues. The V gene lost 3 bases and the J gene lost 1 base, with 10 bases spanning the gap. CDR3 bases: TGTGCCAGCAGCTTTTATCAGGCGTCTGGAAACACCATATATTTT. Residues: CASSFYQASGNTIYF.

The chain links TRBV21-1 to TRBJ2-7; TRBD1 is the table's D call, not checked against the DNA. TRBV21-1 has pseudogene status. CDR3 size: 16 residues. The CDR3 here is CASSIRPGQGPTEQYF. In DNA form, the CDR3 reads TGTGCCAGCAGCATTCGTCCGGGACAGGGTCCCACCGAGCAGTACTTC.

This rearrangement joins TRBV7-3 to TRBJ2-7, with TRBD2 as a possible D gene (6 bases). The V and J ends lost 5 bases and 6 bases respectively, with 17 bases between them. The germline CDR1 and CDR2 sequences are SGHTA and FQGTGA. The CDR3 is made up of 14 amino acids. The CDR3 DNA sequence: TGTGCCAGCAGCCAGGACGGGGGTCCTCGCGAGCAGTACTTC. It is translated as CASSQDGGPREQYF. The variable domain in full, with the rest retrieved from reference TRBV7-3 and TRBJ2-7, is GAGVSQTPSNKVTEKGKYVELRCDPISGHTALYWYRQSLGQGPEFLIYFQGTGAADDSGLPNDRFFAVRPEGSVSTLKIQRTERGDSAVYLCASSQDGGPREQYFGPGTRLTVT.

The gene calls are TRBV27 and TRBJ2-2; D is uncertain. CDR1 and CDR2 from the germline V gene are MNHEY and SMNVEV (reference sequence). This CDR3 is built from 13 residues. Trimming took off 2 bases at V and 5 bases at J, with 6 bases between the two ends. CDR3 residues: CASSLLGTGELFF. In DNA, the CDR3 is TGTGCCAGCAGTTTACTAGGAACCGGGGAGCTGTTTTTT.

This clone was seen a handful of times. The J gene is TRBJ1-1, the V gene TRBV4-2; no reliable D call. The CDR3 extends over 14 amino acids. Germline CDR1 is LGHNA and CDR2 is YNFKEQ. Trimming removed 0 bases at V and 0 bases at J, with 5 bases between. CDR3 loop: CASSQDAMNTEAFF. CDR3 nucleotides: TGTGCCAGCAGCCAAGACGCCATGAACACTGAAGCTTTCTTT.

In its sample, this clone ranks as large. The chain links TRBV6-5 to TRBJ1-1, with TRBD1 as a possible D gene (5 bases). V gave up 6 bases and J gave up 4 bases, with 12 bases separating them. The CDR3 sequence is 13 residues long. Germline V gene sequence: CDR1 MNHEY, CDR2 SVGAGI. The CDR3 DNA follows: TGTGCCAGCAGACATCAGGGCGCCACTGAAGCTTTCTTT. Protein sequence: CASRHQGATEAFF.

This chain joins TRBV6-5 and TRBJ1-6, with D unresolved. V was clipped by 7 bases and J by 8 bases, with 12 bases between them. The CDR3 consists of 13 residues. The V gene's germline CDR1 is MNHEY and CDR2 SVGAGI. Here the CDR3 DNA reads TGTGCCAGCAAGTACGCAGAGTATTCACCCCTCCACTTT. Residues: CASKYAEYSPLHF.

In this sample, this clone turned up once. The chain links TRBV7-9 to TRBJ2-1; possibly TRBD2 for D (7 bases). V was pared by 5 bases and J by 5 bases, with 19 bases between. The CDR3 loop spans 16 amino acids. In germline, CDR1 is SEHNR, CDR2 FQNEAQ (reference sequence). For the CDR3, the DNA is TGTGCCAGCAGCGCCTCCTCCGGGGGGCTTAACAATGAGCAGTTCTTC. Translating gives CASSASSGGLNNEQFF.